Included here is one T cell receptor beta chain sequence, with context. These data are taken from a study of blood T cell repertoires in COVID-19. In the study overall: The United States, Italy and Spain supplied acute and convalescent COVID-19 samples. PBMCs, B-cell-depleted T cells, or T cells provided the cDNA or gDNA that made up the material.

Repertoires were generated with immunoSEQ multiplex PCR, while TCRdb's copy carries only in-frame clones and drops some. The sample gives about 76,000 clones, about 83% of which show up once; 6.5% to 9.5% is in the top ten. This TCR was sampled from a young man with acute or convalescent COVID-19. The sequenced sample was peripheral blood.

The CDR3 region has the DNA TGTGCCAGCAGAAGGGGAGGACAGGGGGCAGGAGGCTACACCTTC. Its translation is CASRRGGQGAGGYTF. The chain has TRBV28 and TRBJ1-2; 11 bases agree with TRBD1. This CDR3 has 15 amino acids. Looked up from germline, CDR1 is MDHEN and CDR2 is SYDVKM. V lost 6 bases to trimming and J lost 8 bases; unmatched junction nucleotides: 11.